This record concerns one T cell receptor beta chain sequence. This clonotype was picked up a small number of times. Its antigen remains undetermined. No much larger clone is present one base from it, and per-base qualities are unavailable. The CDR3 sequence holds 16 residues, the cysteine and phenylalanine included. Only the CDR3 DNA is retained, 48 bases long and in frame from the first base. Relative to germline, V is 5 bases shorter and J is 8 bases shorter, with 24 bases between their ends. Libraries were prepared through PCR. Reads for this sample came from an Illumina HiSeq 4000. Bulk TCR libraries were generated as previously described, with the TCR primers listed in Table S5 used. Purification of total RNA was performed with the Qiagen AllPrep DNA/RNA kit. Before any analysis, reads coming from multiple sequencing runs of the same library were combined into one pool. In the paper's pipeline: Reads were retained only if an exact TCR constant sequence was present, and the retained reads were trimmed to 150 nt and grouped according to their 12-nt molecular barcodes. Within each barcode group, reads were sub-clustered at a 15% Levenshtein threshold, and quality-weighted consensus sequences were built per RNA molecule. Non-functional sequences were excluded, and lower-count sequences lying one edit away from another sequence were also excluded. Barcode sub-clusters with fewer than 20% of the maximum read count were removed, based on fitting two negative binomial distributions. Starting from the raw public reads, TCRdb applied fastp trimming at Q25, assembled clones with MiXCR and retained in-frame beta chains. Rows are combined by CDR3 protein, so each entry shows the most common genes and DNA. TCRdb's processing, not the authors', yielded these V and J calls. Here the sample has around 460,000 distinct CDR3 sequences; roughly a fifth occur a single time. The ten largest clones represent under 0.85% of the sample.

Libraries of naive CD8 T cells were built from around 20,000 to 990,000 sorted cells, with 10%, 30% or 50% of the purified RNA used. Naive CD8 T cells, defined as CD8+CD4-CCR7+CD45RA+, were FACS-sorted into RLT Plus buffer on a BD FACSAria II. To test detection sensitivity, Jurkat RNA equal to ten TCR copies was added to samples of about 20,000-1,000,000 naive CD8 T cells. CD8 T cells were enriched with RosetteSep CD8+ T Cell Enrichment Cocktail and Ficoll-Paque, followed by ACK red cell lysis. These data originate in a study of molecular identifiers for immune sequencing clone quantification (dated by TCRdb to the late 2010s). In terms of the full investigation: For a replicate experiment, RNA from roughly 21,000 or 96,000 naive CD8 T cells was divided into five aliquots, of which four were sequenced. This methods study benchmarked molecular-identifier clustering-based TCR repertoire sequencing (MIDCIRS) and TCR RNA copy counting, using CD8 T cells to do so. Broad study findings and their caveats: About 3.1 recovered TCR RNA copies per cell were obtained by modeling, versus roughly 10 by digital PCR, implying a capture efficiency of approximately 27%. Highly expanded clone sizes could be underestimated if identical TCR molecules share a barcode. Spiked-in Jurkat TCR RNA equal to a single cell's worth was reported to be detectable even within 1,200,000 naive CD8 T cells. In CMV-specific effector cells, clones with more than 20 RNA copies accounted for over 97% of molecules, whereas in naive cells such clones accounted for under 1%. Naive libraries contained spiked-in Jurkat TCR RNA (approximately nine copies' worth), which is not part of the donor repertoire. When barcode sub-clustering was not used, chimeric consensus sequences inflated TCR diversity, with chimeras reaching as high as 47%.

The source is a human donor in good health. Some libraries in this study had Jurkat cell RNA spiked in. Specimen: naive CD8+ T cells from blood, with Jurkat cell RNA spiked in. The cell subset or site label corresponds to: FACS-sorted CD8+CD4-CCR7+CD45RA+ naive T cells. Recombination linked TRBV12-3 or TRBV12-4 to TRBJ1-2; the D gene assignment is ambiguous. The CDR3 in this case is CASSSPALDWSVGYTF. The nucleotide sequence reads TGTGCCAGCAGTAGCCCTGCCTTAGATTGGTCGGTAGGCTACACCTTC.